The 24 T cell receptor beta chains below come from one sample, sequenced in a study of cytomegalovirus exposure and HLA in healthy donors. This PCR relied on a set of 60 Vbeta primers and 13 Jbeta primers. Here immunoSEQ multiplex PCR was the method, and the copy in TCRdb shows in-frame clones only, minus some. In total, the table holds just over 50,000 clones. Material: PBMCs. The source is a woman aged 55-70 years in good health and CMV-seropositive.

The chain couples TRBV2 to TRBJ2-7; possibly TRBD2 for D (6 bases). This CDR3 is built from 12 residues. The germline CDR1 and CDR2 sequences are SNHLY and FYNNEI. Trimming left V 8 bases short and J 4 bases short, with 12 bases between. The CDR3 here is CASGRREYEQYF. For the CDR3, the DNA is TGTGCCAGCGGTCGGAGGGAATACGAGCAGTACTTC.

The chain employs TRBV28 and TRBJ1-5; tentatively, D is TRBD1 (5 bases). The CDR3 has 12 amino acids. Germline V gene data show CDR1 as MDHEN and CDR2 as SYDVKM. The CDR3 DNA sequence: TGTGCTACAGGACTACTCAATCAGCCCCAGCATTTT. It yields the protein CATGLLNQPQHF. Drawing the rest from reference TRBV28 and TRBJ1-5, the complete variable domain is DVKVTQSSRYLVKRTGEKVFLECVQDMDHENMFWYRQDPGLGLRLIYFSYDVKMKEKGDIPEGYSVSREKKERFSLILESASTNQTSMYLCATGLLNQPQHFGDGTRLSIL.

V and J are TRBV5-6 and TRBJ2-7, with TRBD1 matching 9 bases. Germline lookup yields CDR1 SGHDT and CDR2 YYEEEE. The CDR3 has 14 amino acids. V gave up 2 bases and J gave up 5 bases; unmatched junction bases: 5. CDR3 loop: CASSFLDRGHEQYF. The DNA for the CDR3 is TGTGCCAGCAGCTTTCTGGACAGGGGTCACGAGCAGTACTTC.

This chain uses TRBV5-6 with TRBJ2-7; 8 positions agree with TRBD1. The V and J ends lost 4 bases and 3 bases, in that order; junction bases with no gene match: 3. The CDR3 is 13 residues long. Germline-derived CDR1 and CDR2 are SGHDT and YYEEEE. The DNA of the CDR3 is TGTGCCAGCAGCCTACAGGGGGGCTACGAGCAGTACTTC. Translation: CASSLQGGYEQYF.

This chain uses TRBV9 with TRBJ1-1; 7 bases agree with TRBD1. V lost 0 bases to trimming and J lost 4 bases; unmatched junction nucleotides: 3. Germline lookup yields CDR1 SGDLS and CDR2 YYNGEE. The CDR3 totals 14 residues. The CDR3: CASSVGPGGTEAFF. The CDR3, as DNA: TGTGCCAGCAGCGTAGGGCCAGGGGGCACTGAAGCTTTCTTT.

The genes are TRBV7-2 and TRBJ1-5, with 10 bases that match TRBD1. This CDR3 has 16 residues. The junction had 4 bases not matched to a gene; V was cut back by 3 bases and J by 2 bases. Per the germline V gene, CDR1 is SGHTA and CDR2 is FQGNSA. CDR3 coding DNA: TGTGCCAGCAGCTTCGGACAGGGGGGCGGCAATCAGCCCCAGCATTTT. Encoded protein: CASSFGQGGGNQPQHF.

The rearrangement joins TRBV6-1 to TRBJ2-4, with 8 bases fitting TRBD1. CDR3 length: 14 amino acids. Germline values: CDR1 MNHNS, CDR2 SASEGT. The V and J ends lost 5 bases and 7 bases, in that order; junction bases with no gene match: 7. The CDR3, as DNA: TGTGCCAGCAGTCTCTCGACAGGGGCGAACATTCAGTACTTC. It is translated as CASSLSTGANIQYF.

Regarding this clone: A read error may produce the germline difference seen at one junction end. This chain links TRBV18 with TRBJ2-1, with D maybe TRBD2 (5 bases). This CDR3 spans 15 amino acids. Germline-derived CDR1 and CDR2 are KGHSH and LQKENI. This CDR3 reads CASSPLGVYYYEQFF. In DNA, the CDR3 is TGTGCCAGCTCACCACTCGGGGTCTACTACTATGAGCAGTTCTTC.

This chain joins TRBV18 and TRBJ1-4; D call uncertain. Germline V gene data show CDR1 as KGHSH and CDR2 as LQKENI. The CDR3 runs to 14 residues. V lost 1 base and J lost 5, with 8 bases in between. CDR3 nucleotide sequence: TGTGCCAGCTCACCACGGGGAGAAAATGAAAAACTGTTTTTT. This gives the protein CASSPRGENEKLFF.

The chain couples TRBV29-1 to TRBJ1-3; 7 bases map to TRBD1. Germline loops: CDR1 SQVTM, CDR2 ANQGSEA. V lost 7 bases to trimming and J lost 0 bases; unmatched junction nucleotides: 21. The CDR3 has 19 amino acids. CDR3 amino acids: CSASRGQGEFSSSGNTIYF. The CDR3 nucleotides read TGCAGCGCCTCGCGGGGCCAGGGGGAATTCTCTAGCTCTGGAAACACCATATATTTT.

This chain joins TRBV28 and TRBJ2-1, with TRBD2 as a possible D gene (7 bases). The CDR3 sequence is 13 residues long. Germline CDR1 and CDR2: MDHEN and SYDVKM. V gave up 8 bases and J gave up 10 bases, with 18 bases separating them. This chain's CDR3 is CASSWGGGSEQFF. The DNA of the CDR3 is TGTGCCAGCTCATGGGGGGGCGGTTCCGAGCAGTTCTTC.

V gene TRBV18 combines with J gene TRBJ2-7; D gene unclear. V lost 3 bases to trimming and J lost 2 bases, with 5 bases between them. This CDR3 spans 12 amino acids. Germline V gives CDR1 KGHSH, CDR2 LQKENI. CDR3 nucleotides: TGTGCCAGCTCACCCCCCGCCTACGAGCAGTACTTC. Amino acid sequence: CASSPPAYEQYF.

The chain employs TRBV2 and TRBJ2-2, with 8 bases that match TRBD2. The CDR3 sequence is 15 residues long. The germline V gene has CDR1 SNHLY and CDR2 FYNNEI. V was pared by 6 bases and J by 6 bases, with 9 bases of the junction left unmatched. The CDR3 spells CASSGWAGGAGELFF. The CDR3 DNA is TGTGCCAGCAGCGGATGGGCGGGGGGCGCCGGGGAGCTGTTTTTT.

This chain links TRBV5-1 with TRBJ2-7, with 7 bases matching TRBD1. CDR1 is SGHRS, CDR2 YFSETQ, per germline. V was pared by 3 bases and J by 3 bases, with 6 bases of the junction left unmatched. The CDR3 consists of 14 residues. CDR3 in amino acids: CASSSGTAGYEQYF. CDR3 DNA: TGCGCCAGCAGCTCTGGGACAGCCGGCTACGAGCAGTACTTC.

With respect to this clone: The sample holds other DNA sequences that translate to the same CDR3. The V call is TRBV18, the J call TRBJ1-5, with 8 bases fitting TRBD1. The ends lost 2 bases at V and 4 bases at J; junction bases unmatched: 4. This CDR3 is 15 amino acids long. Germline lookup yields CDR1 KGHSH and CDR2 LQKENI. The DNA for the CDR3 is TGTGCCAGCTCACCAGACAGGGGCGGGAATCAGCCCCAGCATTTT. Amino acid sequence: CASSPDRGGNQPQHF.

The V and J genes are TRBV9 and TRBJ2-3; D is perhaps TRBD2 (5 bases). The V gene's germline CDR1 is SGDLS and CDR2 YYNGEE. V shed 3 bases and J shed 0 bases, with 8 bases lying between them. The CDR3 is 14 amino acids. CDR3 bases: TGTGCCAGCAGCGGGCGGGCCAGCACAGATACGCAGTATTTT. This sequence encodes CASSGRASTDTQYF.

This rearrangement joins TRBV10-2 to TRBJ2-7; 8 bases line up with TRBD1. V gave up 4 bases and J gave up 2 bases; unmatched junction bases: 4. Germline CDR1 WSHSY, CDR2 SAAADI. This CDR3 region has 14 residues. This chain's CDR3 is CASSGMTGAYEQYF. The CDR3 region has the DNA TGCGCCAGCAGTGGGATGACAGGGGCCTACGAGCAGTACTTC.

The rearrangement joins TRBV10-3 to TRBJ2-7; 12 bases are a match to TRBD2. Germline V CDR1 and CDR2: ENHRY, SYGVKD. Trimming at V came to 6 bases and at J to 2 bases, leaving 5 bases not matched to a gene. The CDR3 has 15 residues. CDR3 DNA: TGTGCCATCAGCGGACTAGCGGGGAACGCCTACGAGCAGTACTTC. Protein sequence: CAISGLAGNAYEQYF.

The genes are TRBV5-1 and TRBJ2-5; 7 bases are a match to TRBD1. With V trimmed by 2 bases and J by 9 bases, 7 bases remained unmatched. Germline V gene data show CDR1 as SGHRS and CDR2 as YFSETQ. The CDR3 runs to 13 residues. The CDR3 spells CASSFGTASPQYF. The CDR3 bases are TGCGCCAGCAGCTTCGGGACAGCCAGTCCCCAGTACTTC.

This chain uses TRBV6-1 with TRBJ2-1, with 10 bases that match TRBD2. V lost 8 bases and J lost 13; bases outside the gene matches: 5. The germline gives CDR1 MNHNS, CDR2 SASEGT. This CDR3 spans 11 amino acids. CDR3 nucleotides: TGTGCCAGCCATGGACTAGCGGCTCAGTTCTTC. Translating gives CASHGLAAQFF.

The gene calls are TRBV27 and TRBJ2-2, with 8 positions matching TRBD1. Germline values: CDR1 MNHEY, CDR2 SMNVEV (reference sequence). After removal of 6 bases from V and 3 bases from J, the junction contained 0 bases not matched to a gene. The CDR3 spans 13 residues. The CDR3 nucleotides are TGTGCCAGCAGGACAGGGGACACCGGGGAGCTGTTTTTT. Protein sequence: CASRTGDTGELFF.

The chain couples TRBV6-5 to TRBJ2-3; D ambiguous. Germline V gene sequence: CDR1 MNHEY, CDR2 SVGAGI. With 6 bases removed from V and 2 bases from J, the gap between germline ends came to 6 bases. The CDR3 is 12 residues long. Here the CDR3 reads CASRESTDTQYF. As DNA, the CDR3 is TGTGCCAGCAGGGAGTCCACAGATACGCAGTATTTT.

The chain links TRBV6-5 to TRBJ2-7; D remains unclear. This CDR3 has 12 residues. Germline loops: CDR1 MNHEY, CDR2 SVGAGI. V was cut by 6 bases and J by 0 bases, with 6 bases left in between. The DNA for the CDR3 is TGTGCCAGCAGCGACAACTCCTACGAGCAGTACTTC. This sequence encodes CASSDNSYEQYF.

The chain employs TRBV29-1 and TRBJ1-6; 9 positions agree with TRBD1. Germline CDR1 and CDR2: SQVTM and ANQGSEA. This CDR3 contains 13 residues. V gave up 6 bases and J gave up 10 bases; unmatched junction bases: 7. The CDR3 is CSVQQGAESPLHF. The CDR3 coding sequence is TGCAGCGTCCAACAGGGGGCAGAATCACCCCTCCACTTT.